The rows below give T cell receptor beta chains drawn from one sample of a study of T cell responses to AZD1222 COVID-19 vaccine. TCRdb's table, derived via immunoSEQ multiplex PCR, lists solely in-frame clones and lacks some. The sample has about 120,000 clones; around 90% are singletons. Sequencing used peripheral blood, obtained 28 days after the second AZD1222 dose. Receptor source: an adult who received the AZD1222 COVID-19 vaccine. The CDR3 runs from the conserved cysteine through the conserved F or W. D genes are given only for firm matches. Rows may omit the clone size; those that give it use once, few, many or a size class.

v_gene: TRBV7-6; d_gene: -; abundance: -; j_gene: TRBJ2-7; CDR3aa: CASSRLNEGMEQYF; CDR3nt: TGTGCCAGCAGCCGCCTTAATGAGGGCATGGAGCAGTACTTC
v_gene: TRBV27; d_gene: -; abundance: -; j_gene: TRBJ1-5; CDR3aa: CASSLHAGGSNQPQHF; CDR3nt: TGTGCCAGCAGTTTACATGCGGGGGGGAGCAATCAGCCCCAGCATTTT
v_gene: TRBV5-1; d_gene: -; abundance: -; j_gene: TRBJ1-6; CDR3aa: CASSLGAGVHSPLHF; CDR3nt: TGCGCCAGCAGCTTGGGGGCAGGGGTCCACTCACCCCTCCACTTT
v_gene: TRBV11-2; d_gene: -; abundance: -; j_gene: TRBJ2-1; CDR3aa: CASSLVEQFF; CDR3nt: TGTGCCAGCAGCTTAGTTGAGCAGTTCTTC
v_gene: TRBV2; d_gene: -; abundance: -; j_gene: TRBJ1-1; CDR3aa: CASSERNTEAFF; CDR3nt: TGTGCCAGCAGTGAAAGGAACACTGAAGCTTTCTTT
v_gene: TRBV5-4; d_gene: -; abundance: once; j_gene: TRBJ2-3; CDR3aa: CASSLGGRLDTDTQYF; CDR3nt: TGTGCCAGCAGCTTGGGTGGACGGTTGGACACAGATACGCAGTATTTT
v_gene: TRBV4-3; d_gene: -; abundance: -; j_gene: TRBJ2-3; CDR3aa: CASSQAQGSTDTQYF; CDR3nt: TGCGCCAGCAGCCAAGCGCAGGGTAGCACAGATACGCAGTATTTT
v_gene: TRBV2; d_gene: TRBD1; abundance: -; j_gene: TRBJ2-7; CDR3aa: CASRGDSYYEQYF; CDR3nt: TGTGCCAGCAGGGGGGACAGTTACTACGAGCAGTACTTC
v_gene: TRBV18; d_gene: -; abundance: -; j_gene: TRBJ1-3; CDR3aa: CASSPLGRTDGNTIYF; CDR3nt: TGTGCCAGCTCACCACTGGGTAGGACAGACGGAAACACCATATATTTT
v_gene: TRBV6-5; d_gene: -; abundance: -; j_gene: TRBJ1-2; CDR3aa: CASSYSGQRGYGYTF; CDR3nt: TGTGCCAGCAGTTACTCCGGGCAGAGGGGCTATGGCTACACCTTC
v_gene: TRBV11-1; d_gene: -; abundance: -; j_gene: TRBJ1-4; CDR3aa: CASSLLGRTNEKLFF; CDR3nt: TGTGCCAGCAGCTTGTTGGGGAGAACTAATGAAAAACTGTTTTTT
v_gene: TRBV6-4; d_gene: -; abundance: -; j_gene: TRBJ1-1; CDR3aa: CASSDTGGKNTEAFF; CDR3nt: TGTGCCAGCAGTGACACGGGGGGAAAAAACACTGAAGCTTTCTTT
v_gene: TRBV29-1; d_gene: -; abundance: -; j_gene: TRBJ2-3; CDR3aa: CSAHYTDTQYF; CDR3nt: TGCAGCGCCCATTACACAGATACGCAGTATTTT
v_gene: TRBV7-6; d_gene: -; abundance: -; j_gene: TRBJ2-2; CDR3aa: CASSLALGPWGELFF; CDR3nt: TGTGCCAGCAGCTTAGCTCTGGGACCCTGGGGGGAGCTGTTTTTT
v_gene: TRBV5-1; d_gene: -; abundance: -; j_gene: TRBJ1-6; CDR3aa: CASSQGNSPLHF; CDR3nt: TGCGCCAGCAGTCAGGGCAATTCACCCCTCCACTTT
v_gene: TRBV10-2; d_gene: -; abundance: -; j_gene: TRBJ2-7; CDR3aa: CASSETTGAGGLYEQYF; CDR3nt: TGCGCCAGCAGTGAGACAACGGGGGCCGGGGGCCTCTACGAGCAGTACTTC
v_gene: TRBV19; d_gene: TRBD2; abundance: -; j_gene: TRBJ2-2; CDR3aa: CASSIASGGAGELFF; CDR3nt: TGTGCCAGTAGTATAGCCAGCGGGGGGGCCGGGGAGCTGTTTTTT